This TCR beta chain originates from a study of T cell changes during pregnancy in multiple sclerosis. The CDR3 is made up of 16 amino acids. Trimming pared 7 bases from V and 4 bases from J, leaving 20 bases between. The germline gives CDR1 MDHEN, CDR2 SYDVKM. Profiled with immunoSEQ multiplex PCR; TCRdb holds only in-frame clones, not every one. The repertoire includes tens of thousands of clones, around 91% of them detected once, and around 0.78% sits in the top ten. The J gene is TRBJ2-1, the V gene TRBV28; D possibly corresponds to TRBD2 (6 bases). Source: CD4+ T cells from peripheral blood mononuclear cells, taken before pregnancy. This clonotype was sampled from a female donor with multiple sclerosis, enrolled in a pregnancy study. The CDR3 here is CASTHRRVRVYNEQFF. The DNA of the CDR3 is TGTGCCAGCACTCATCGGAGGGTAAGGGTATACAATGAGCAGTTCTTC. Full variable domain (remainder filled in from reference TRBV28 and TRBJ2-1): DVKVTQSSRYLVKRTGEKVFLECVQDMDHENMFWYRQDPGLGLRLIYFSYDVKMKEKGDIPEGYSVSREKKERFSLILESASTNQTSMYLCASTHRRVRVYNEQFFGPGTRLTVL.